The 31 T cell receptor beta chains in this list originate from one sample, sequenced in a study of blood T cell repertoires in COVID-19. Only in-frame clones appear in the TCRdb table, and some are missing; sequencing was by immunoSEQ multiplex PCR. The table lists over 150,000 clones, around 90% of them singletons. The sample comprised PBMCs or T cells enriched from blood (not recorded which). The origin of the receptors is a young woman who had recovered from COVID-19.

This sequence joins TRBV6-2 or TRBV6-3 and TRBJ2-1; 7 bases align to TRBD1. V trimming: 4 bases; J trimming: 0 bases; junction bases outside the gene matches: 15. Germline V lookup: CDR1 MNHEY, CDR2 SVGEGT. CDR3 length equals 19 residues. The CDR3 DNA is TGTGCCAGCAGTTTCCACGGCTTTTTCCGGGACAGCTCCTACAATGAGCAGTTCTTC. Its protein is CASSFHGFFRDSSYNEQFF.

The chain employs TRBV24-1 and TRBJ2-7; 10 nucleotides line up with TRBD1. Trimming cost V 10 bases and J 3 bases; bases outside gene matches: 5. The CDR3 totals 13 residues. Germline V gives CDR1 KGHDR, CDR2 SFDVKD. The CDR3 nucleotides are TGTGCCACGGAGGGACAGGGGAACTACGAGCAGTACTTC. Translated, it gives CATEGQGNYEQYF.

The chain joins TRBV6-5 to TRBJ1-2, with D unclear. V was trimmed by 10 bases and J by 5 bases, leaving 11 bases between them. The CDR3 sequence is 11 residues long. Germline-derived CDR1 and CDR2 are MNHEY and SVGAGI. CDR3 amino acids: CATGEAYGYTF. CDR3 bases: TGTGCCACTGGCGAGGCATATGGCTACACCTTC.

The rearrangement links TRBV30 to TRBJ1-1, with D possibly TRBD1 on 5 matching bases. With 3 bases removed from V and 2 bases from J, the gap between germline ends came to 16 bases. This CDR3 spans 15 amino acids. Germline assignment: CDR1 GTSNPN and CDR2 SVGIG (reference sequence). In nucleotides, the CDR3 is TGTGCCTGGAGGTCGGACATAAGTCTTAACACTGAAGCTTTCTTT. It specifies CAWRSDISLNTEAFF. The full variable domain, its missing parts supplied by reference TRBV30 and TRBJ1-1, is SQTIHQWPATLVQPVGSPLSLECTVEGTSNPNLYWYRQAAGRGLQLLFYSVGIGQISSEVPQNLSASRPQDRQFILSSKKLLLSDSGFYLCAWRSDISLNTEAFFGQGTRLTVV.

This chain joins TRBV30 and TRBJ2-3; 7 bases line up with TRBD2. V was pared by 2 bases and J by 5 bases, with 13 bases of the junction left unmatched. Germline CDR1 GTSNPN, CDR2 SVGIG (reference sequence). The CDR3 runs 16 residues. CDR3 region: CAWSPQGGSGGDTQYF. The CDR3 region has the DNA TGTGCCTGGAGTCCCCAGGGCGGGAGTGGTGGAGATACGCAGTATTTT.

The chain has TRBV7-3 and TRBJ2-5, with TRBD2 identical over 12 bases. The trim removed 1 base at V and 3 bases at J, leaving 9 bases unmatched. Germline lookup yields CDR1 SGHTA and CDR2 FQGTGA. The CDR3 length is 18 residues. For the CDR3, the DNA is TGTGCCAGCAGCTTAAGGCCTAGCGGGGGGGCAGAAAAAGAGACCCAGTACTTC. Its translation: CASSLRPSGGAEKETQYF.

Only one count was recorded for this clone. The V call is TRBV27, the J call TRBJ2-7; the match to TRBD2 covers 13 bases. V dropped 5 bases and J dropped 6; count of bases not matched to a gene: 4. Germline lookup yields CDR1 MNHEY and CDR2 SMNVEV (reference sequence). The CDR3 totals 14 residues. The CDR3 sequence is CASSGLAGVGEQYF. Written as DNA, the CDR3 is TGTGCCAGCAGTGGACTAGCGGGAGTCGGCGAGCAGTACTTC.

The chain employs TRBV5-6 and TRBJ1-2; D is ambiguous. The CDR3 extends over 12 amino acids. V shed 1 base and J shed 6 bases, with 7 bases lying between them. Germline loops: CDR1 SGHDT, CDR2 YYEEEE. This CDR3 reads CASSLFQNGYTF. DNA for the CDR3: TGTGCCAGCAGCTTGTTTCAGAATGGCTACACCTTC.

This CDR3 reads CASSDWTGTDTQYF. For the CDR3, the DNA is TGTGCCAGCAGCGATTGGACAGGCACAGATACGCAGTATTTT. The chain carries TRBV7-9 and TRBJ2-3; D perhaps matches TRBD1 (6 bases). The ends were cut back, 5 bases at V and 1 base at J, with 10 bases in the middle. Germline lookup yields CDR1 SEHNR and CDR2 FQNEAQ (reference sequence). The CDR3 is made up of 14 amino acids.

The genes are TRBV19 and TRBJ1-1; possibly TRBD1 for D (6 bases). V shed 3 bases and J shed 4 bases, with 12 bases lying between them. From germline, CDR1 is LNHDA and CDR2 SQIVND (reference sequence). The CDR3 has 14 residues. The CDR3 sequence is CASSIRGVGTEAFF. For the CDR3, the DNA is TGTGCCAGTAGTATCAGGGGCGTGGGCACTGAAGCTTTCTTT.

V is TRBV7-9 and J is TRBJ1-1; TRBD1 matches 9 bases. The CDR3 is made up of 15 amino acids. Germline values: CDR1 SEHNR, CDR2 FQNEAQ (reference sequence). V trimming: 1 base; J trimming: 0 bases; junction bases outside the gene matches: 0. The CDR3 is CASSLGTGVNTEAFF. CDR3 in DNA: TGTGCCAGCAGCTTAGGGACAGGGGTGAACACTGAAGCTTTCTTT.

The rearrangement links TRBV7-2 to TRBJ2-1, with TRBD2 identical over 9 bases. Per germline, CDR1 SGHTA and CDR2 FQGNSA. The CDR3 is made up of 17 amino acids. The V and J ends lost 0 bases and 6 bases, in that order; junction bases with no gene match: 9. This CDR3 reads CASSLASSGSRGNEQFF. The CDR3 DNA reads as TGTGCCAGCAGCTTAGCTAGTAGCGGGAGTCGGGGCAATGAGCAGTTCTTC.

This chain uses TRBV3-1 (or the pseudogene TRBV3-2) with TRBJ1-1; D is perhaps TRBD1 (5 bases). CDR1 and CDR2 (germline): LGHDT, YNNKEL (reference sequence). The germline V and J ends were trimmed by 2 bases and 3 bases, with 7 bases remaining between them. This CDR3 is built from 13 residues. The CDR3 DNA reads TGTGCCAGCAGCCAATACAGGCACACTGAAGCTTTCTTT. Protein: CASSQYRHTEAFF.

The sample holds one count of this clone. J is TRBJ2-1 and V is TRBV28; maybe TRBD2 (6 bases). This CDR3 is 15 amino acids long. Germline CDR1 is MDHEN and CDR2 is SYDVKM. V gave up 2 bases and J gave up 15 bases, with 23 bases separating them. The CDR3 region is CASSLKRGAGMVRFF. CDR3 sequence (DNA): TGTGCCAGCAGTTTAAAACGCGGGGCGGGAATGGTTCGGTTCTTC.

This chain joins TRBV7-6 and TRBJ1-1, with 7 bases lining up with TRBD1. V lost 2 bases and J lost 5; bases outside the gene matches: 14. CDR3 length equals 17 residues. Per germline, CDR1 SGHVS and CDR2 FNYEAQ. The CDR3 here is CASSLWDTRGRGTEAFF. CDR3 sequence (DNA): TGTGCCAGCAGCTTATGGGACACGAGGGGGCGCGGAACTGAAGCTTTCTTT. The whole variable domain, filled in from reference TRBV7-6 and TRBJ1-1, reads GAGVSQSPRYKVTKRGQDVALRCDPISGHVSLYWYRQALGQGPEFLTYFNYEAQQDKSGLPNDRFSAERPEGSISTLTIQRTEQRDSAMYRCASSLWDTRGRGTEAFFGQGTRLTVV.

The table lists this clone with a count of one. The CDR3 DNA reads as TGTGCCAGCAGCCCGAACAGGGGAGGACAGCCCCAGCATTTT. Translating gives CASSPNRGGQPQHF. The rearrangement joins TRBV7-2 to TRBJ1-5, with 7 bases aligning to TRBD1. From germline, CDR1 is SGHTA and CDR2 FQGNSA. The CDR3 covers 14 residues. V gave up 5 bases and J gave up 7 bases; unmatched junction bases: 8.

This chain uses TRBV4-2 with TRBJ2-7; 7 bases line up with TRBD1. Germline CDR1 reads LGHNA; CDR2 reads YNFKEQ. The CDR3 totals 15 residues. V lost 1 base to trimming and J lost 5 bases; unmatched junction nucleotides: 8. CDR3 region: CASSQAETGIDEQYF. The CDR3 nucleotides are TGTGCCAGCAGCCAAGCCGAGACAGGGATCGACGAGCAGTACTTC.

This clone was observed a handful of times. The rearrangement links TRBV6-2 or TRBV6-3 to TRBJ2-2, with D unresolved. Trimming removed 2 bases from V and 1 base from J, with 11 bases in between. Germline V gene lookup returns CDR1 MNHEY and CDR2 SVGEGT. The CDR3 runs to 16 residues. The CDR3 here is CASSYEFYQNTGELFF. CDR3 DNA sequence: TGTGCCAGCAGTTACGAATTCTACCAGAACACCGGGGAGCTGTTTTTT.

The rearrangement links TRBV9 to TRBJ1-1, with D perhaps matching TRBD1 (6 bases). V was shortened by 4 bases and J by 5 bases, with 18 bases between the two germline ends. The CDR3 is 15 residues long. Germline V lookup: CDR1 SGDLS, CDR2 YYNGEE. In nucleotides, the CDR3 is TGTGCCAGCAGCCTCTGGGGGGGGGCGGTAACTGAAGCTTTCTTT. Translated: CASSLWGGAVTEAFF.

V and J are TRBV5-5 and TRBJ2-2, with 7 bases identical to TRBD2. Germline assignment: CDR1 SGHKS and CDR2 YYEKEE (reference sequence). V lost 4 bases to trimming and J lost 3 bases; unmatched junction nucleotides: 9. The CDR3 loop spans 16 amino acids. The CDR3 DNA reads as TGTGCCAGCAGCCCAGAACTAGCGCGTGACACCGGGGAGCTGTTTTTT. Translation: CASSPELARDTGELFF.

This clone was counted once. V is TRBV7-3 and J is TRBJ1-2; a possible D gene is TRBD1 (6 bases). Germline lookup yields CDR1 SGHTA and CDR2 FQGTGA. There are 14 residues in the CDR3. The V and J ends lost 6 bases and 0 bases respectively, with 11 bases between them. This CDR3 is CASSPGVSNYGYTF. CDR3 DNA: TGTGCCAGCAGTCCAGGGGTTTCTAACTATGGCTACACCTTC.

The chain combines TRBV27 with TRBJ2-2, with a tentative D call TRBD2 (6 bases). Germline assignment: CDR1 MNHEY and CDR2 SMNVEV (reference sequence). V lost 5 bases to trimming and J lost 6 bases, with 10 bases between them. The CDR3 runs 13 residues. This CDR3 is CASSGAGPGELFF. In DNA form, the CDR3 reads TGTGCCAGCAGTGGCGCGGGACCCGGGGAGCTGTTTTTT.

Comment on this clone: Mismatch with germline at one junction end may stem from a read error. The chain combines TRBV7-7 with TRBJ2-7; D perhaps matches TRBD2 (7 bases). The CDR3 has 14 residues. Germline V gene data show CDR1 as SSHAT and CDR2 as FNYEAQ (reference sequence). CDR3 coding DNA: TGTGCTAGCAGCTTCCTGGGGGGGCAGAGTGAGCAGTACTTC. This translates into CASSFLGGQSEQYF.

This sequence joins TRBV18 and TRBJ2-7; D unresolved. The ends were cut back, 5 bases at V and 2 bases at J, with 13 bases in the middle. Germline CDR1 and CDR2: KGHSH and LQKENI. The CDR3 has 14 amino acids. The DNA for the CDR3 is TGTGCCAGCTCAGCGAACAGCAGAGCCTACGAGCAGTACTTC. Encoded protein: CASSANSRAYEQYF.

This clone was recorded a few times. The J gene is TRBJ2-7, the V gene TRBV3-1 (or the pseudogene TRBV3-2); 7 positions match TRBD2. CDR1 is LGHDT, CDR2 YNNKEL, per germline (reference sequence). Unmatched junction bases numbered 4, after V lost 2 bases and J lost 0 bases. This CDR3 comprises 15 residues. The CDR3 spells CASSQIRGSSYEQYF. CDR3 nucleotide sequence: TGTGCCAGCAGCCAAATTCGCGGGAGCTCCTACGAGCAGTACTTC.

This chain joins TRBV9 and TRBJ2-1, with 11 bases matching TRBD2. Germline V gives CDR1 SGDLS, CDR2 YYNGEE. This CDR3 region has 15 residues. V lost 3 bases to trimming and J lost 3 bases; unmatched junction nucleotides: 2. The CDR3: CASSEGLAVYNEQFF. The CDR3 region has the DNA TGTGCCAGCAGCGAGGGACTAGCGGTCTACAATGAGCAGTTCTTC. Full variable domain (missing parts from reference TRBV9 and TRBJ2-1): DSGVTQTPKHLITATGQRVTLRCSPRSGDLSVYWYQQSLDQGLQFLIQYYNGEERAKGNILERFSAQQFPDLHSELNLSSLELGDSALYFCASSEGLAVYNEQFFGPGTRLTVL.

The rearrangement joins TRBV9 to TRBJ2-1; the match to TRBD2 covers 10 bases. Trimming cost V 0 bases and J 5 bases; bases outside gene matches: 5. Germline V lookup: CDR1 SGDLS, CDR2 YYNGEE. The CDR3 is 16 amino acids. The CDR3: CASSVGNGLADNEQFF. DNA for the CDR3: TGTGCCAGCAGCGTAGGGAATGGACTAGCGGACAATGAGCAGTTCTTC.

The V and J genes are TRBV19 and TRBJ1-1; 7 bases align to TRBD1. The junction had 10 bases not matched to a gene; V was cut back by 9 bases and J by 0 bases. CDR1 LNHDA and CDR2 SQIVND come from the germline V gene (reference sequence). This CDR3 has 15 amino acids. The CDR3 loop reads CASKRQGPVNTEAFF. The CDR3 region has the DNA TGTGCCAGCAAGAGACAGGGTCCCGTGAACACTGAAGCTTTCTTT.

The genes are TRBV30 and TRBJ2-7; a possible D gene is TRBD2 (6 bases). Trimming pared 7 bases from V and 1 base from J, leaving 14 bases between. CDR3 size: 13 residues. Germline V gives CDR1 GTSNPN, CDR2 SVGIG (reference sequence). CDR3 loop: CASGRDSSYEQYF. In nucleotides, the CDR3 is TGTGCCTCCGGCCGGGACTCATCCTACGAGCAGTACTTC.

The rearrangement links TRBV12-3 or TRBV12-4 to TRBJ1-2; 9 bases are shared with TRBD1. V was pared by 6 bases and J by 5 bases, with 4 bases of the junction left unmatched. This CDR3 has 13 residues. The chain's CDR3 is CASSPGQGYGYTF. The CDR3 bases are TGTGCCAGCAGCCCGGGACAGGGATATGGCTACACCTTC.

This chain links TRBV5-1 with TRBJ2-3, with 7 bases that match TRBD1. The CDR3 runs to 15 residues. Germline CDR1 is SGHRS and CDR2 is YFSETQ. With V trimmed by 4 bases and J by 0 bases, 5 bases remained unmatched. The DNA for the CDR3 is TGCGCCAGCAGCCTAGGACAGGATAGCACAGATACGCAGTATTTT. Translation: CASSLGQDSTDTQYF.